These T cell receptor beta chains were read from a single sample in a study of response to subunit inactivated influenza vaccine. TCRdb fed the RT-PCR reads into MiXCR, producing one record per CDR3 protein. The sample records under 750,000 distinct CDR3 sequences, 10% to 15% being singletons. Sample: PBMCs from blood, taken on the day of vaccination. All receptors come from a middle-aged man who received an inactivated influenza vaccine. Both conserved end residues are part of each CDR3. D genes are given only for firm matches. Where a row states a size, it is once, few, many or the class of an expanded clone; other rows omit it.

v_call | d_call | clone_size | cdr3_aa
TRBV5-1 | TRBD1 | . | CASRAGQGGPYEQYF
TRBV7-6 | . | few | CASSSRSFNSGNTIYF
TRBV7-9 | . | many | CASSSYKSSYNEQFF
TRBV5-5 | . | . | CASSWTSKDEQYF
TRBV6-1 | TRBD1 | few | CASSGRTGGRGDGYTF
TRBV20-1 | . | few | CSAEVGEQFF
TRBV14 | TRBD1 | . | CASSHLRQGRFSDTQYF
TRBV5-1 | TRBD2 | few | CASSLKLAGAAEQFF
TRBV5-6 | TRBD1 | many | CASSLPVGQGNLYEQYF
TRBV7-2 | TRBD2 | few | CASSSSAGNEQYF
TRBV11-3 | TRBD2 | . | CASSLGLAGGLREQFF
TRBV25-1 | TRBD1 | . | CASPGRGQGIGAGDEQYF
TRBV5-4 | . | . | CASSLGIGQTNTEAFF
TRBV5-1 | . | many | CASSSGGEETQYF
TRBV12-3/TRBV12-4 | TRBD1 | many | CASSKTGGAQPQHF
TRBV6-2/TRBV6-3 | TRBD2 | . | CASSTLAGADKVHQETQYF
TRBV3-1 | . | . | CASSQGSGTYIEQFF
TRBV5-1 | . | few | CASSPEGLSSTDTQYF
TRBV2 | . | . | CASRAGARGTQYF
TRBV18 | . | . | CASSPVRTNEQFF
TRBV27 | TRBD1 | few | CASSLLGTGRTGELFF
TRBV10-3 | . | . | CAISENTFYEQYF
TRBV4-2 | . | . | CASSQAWIPGRSETQYF
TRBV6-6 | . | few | CASSVPDEQFF
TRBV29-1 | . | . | CSVERYTEAFF
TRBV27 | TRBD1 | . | CASSGDRGNNSPLHF
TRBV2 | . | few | CASSEARKSQETQYF
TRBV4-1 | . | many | CASSQVLGETQYF
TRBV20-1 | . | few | CSARGIGKRLEQYF
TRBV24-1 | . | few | CATRSPQGNIPYEQYF
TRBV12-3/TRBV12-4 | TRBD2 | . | CASKILAGPGWQFF
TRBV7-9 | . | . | CASSLGGSRGSTDTQYF